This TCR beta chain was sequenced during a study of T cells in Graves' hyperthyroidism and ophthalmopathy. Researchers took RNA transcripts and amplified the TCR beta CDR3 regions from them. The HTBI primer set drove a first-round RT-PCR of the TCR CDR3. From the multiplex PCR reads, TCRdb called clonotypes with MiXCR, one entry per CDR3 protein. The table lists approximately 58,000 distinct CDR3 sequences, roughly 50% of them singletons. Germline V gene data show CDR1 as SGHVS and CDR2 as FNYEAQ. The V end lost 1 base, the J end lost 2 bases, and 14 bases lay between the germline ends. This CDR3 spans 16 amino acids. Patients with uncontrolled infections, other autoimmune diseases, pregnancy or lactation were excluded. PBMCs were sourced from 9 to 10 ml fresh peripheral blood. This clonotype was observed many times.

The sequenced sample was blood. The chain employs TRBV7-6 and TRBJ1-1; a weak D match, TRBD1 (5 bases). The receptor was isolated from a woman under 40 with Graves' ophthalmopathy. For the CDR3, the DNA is TGTGCCAGCAGCTTAGAGGTTAGGGGACCTAACACTGAAGCTTTCTTT. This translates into CASSLEVRGPNTEAFF. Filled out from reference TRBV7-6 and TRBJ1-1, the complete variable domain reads GAGVSQSPRYKVTKRGQDVALRCDPISGHVSLYWYRQALGQGPEFLTYFNYEAQQDKSGLPNDRFSAERPEGSISTLTIQRTEQRDSAMYRCASSLEVRGPNTEAFFGQGTRLTVV.